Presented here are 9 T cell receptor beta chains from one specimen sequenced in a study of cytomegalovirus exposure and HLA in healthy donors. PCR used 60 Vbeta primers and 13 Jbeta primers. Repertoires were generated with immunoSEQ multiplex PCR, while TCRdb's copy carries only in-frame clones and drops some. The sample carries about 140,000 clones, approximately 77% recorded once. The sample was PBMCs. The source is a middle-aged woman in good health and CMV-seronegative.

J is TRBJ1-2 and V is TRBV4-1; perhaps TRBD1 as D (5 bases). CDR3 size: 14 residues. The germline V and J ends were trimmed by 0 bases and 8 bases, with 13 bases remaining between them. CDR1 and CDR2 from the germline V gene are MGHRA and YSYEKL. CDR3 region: CASSQEDTLGGYTF. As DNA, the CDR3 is TGCGCCAGCAGCCAAGAGGACACCCTAGGGGGCTACACCTTC.

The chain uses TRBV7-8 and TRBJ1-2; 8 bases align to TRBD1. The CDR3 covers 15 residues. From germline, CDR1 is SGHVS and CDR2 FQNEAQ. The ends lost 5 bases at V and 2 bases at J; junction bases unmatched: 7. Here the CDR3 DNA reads TGTGCCAGCAGCGATCGGACAGGGCGAAACTATGGCTACACCTTC. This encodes CASSDRTGRNYGYTF.

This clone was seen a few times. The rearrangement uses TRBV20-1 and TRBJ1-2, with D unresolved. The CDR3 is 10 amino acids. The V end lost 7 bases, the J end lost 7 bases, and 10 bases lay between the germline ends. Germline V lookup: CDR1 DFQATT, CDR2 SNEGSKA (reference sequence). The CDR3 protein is CSVGLSGYTF. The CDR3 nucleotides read TGCAGTGTCGGGTTAAGTGGCTACACCTTC.

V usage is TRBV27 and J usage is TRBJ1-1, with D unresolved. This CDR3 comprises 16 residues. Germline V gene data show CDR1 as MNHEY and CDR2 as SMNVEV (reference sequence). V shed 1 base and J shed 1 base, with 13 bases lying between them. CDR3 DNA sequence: TGTGCCAGCAGTTTATTTAGTAGGGAGGCGAACACTGAAGCTTTCTTT. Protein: CASSLFSREANTEAFF.

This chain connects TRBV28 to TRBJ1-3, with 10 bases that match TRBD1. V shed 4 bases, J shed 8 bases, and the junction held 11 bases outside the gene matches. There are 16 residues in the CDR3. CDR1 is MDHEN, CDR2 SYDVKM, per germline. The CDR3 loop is CASSSPGQGLFYTIYF. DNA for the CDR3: TGTGCCAGCAGTTCTCCGGGACAGGGGCTTTTCTACACCATATATTTT.

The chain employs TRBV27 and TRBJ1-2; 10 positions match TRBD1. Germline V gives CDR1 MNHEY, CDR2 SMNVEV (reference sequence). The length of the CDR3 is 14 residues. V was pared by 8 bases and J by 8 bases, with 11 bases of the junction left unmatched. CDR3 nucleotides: TGTGCCAGCTCAAGGTTGGGACAGGGGACGGGCTACACCTTC. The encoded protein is CASSRLGQGTGYTF.

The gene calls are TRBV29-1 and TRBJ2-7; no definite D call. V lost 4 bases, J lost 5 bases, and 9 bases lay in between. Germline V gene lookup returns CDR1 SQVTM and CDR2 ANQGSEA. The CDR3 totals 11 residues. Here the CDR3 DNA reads TGCAGCGTTGCCGTTCTTGACGAGCAGTACTTC. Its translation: CSVAVLDEQYF.

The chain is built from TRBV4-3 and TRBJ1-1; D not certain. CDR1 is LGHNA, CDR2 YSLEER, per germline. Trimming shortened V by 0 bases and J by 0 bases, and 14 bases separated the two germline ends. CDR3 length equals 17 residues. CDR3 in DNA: TGCGCCAGCAGCCAAGATTCGCGGCAGAAAATGAACACTGAAGCTTTCTTT. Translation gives CASSQDSRQKMNTEAFF.

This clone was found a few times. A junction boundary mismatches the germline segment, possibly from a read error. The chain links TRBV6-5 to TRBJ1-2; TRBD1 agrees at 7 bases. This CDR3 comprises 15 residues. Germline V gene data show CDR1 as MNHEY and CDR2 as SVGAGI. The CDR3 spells CASSSPGTAKYGYTF. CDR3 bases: TGTGCCAGCAGTTCCCCCGGGACAGCTAAATATGGCTACACCTTC.